Following are 3 T cell receptor beta chains from one sample sequenced in a study of shared clonotypes between healthy human individuals. Generated by immunoSEQ multiplex PCR, the TCRdb table keeps only in-frame clones and is missing some. The sample consists of approximately 740,000 clones, approximately 79% of them appearing once. The specimen was memory CD4+ T cells sorted from blood. This sample's subset: CD45RA-negative fraction. These receptors were obtained from a woman aged 30 to 39 in good health.

The gene calls are TRBV28 and TRBJ1-1; 7 positions agree with TRBD1. The junction had 4 bases not matched to a gene; V was cut back by 2 bases and J by 1 base. Germline V gives CDR1 MDHEN, CDR2 SYDVKM. The CDR3 length is 15 residues. The CDR3 protein is CASSLHSGGNTEAFF. The CDR3 bases are TGTGCCAGCAGTTTACACTCAGGGGGGAACACTGAAGCTTTCTTT.

The chain's CDR3 is CASSQLTGDKNIQYF. In nucleotides, the CDR3 is TGCGCCAGCAGCCAATTGACAGGGGACAAAAACATTCAGTACTTC. The chain is built from TRBV4-1 and TRBJ2-4; 8 positions match TRBD1. The CDR3 length is 15 residues. Trimming at V came to 2 bases and at J to 3 bases, leaving 3 bases not matched to a gene. Germline V gives CDR1 MGHRA, CDR2 YSYEKL.

The gene calls are TRBV7-7 and TRBJ2-2, with a tentative D call TRBD2 (7 bases). CDR1 is SSHAT, CDR2 FNYEAQ, per germline (reference sequence). V was cut by 2 bases and J by 5 bases, with 21 bases left in between. The CDR3 has 18 residues. The CDR3 DNA is TGTGCCAGCAGCTTATTTTCCCCAGGGGCGGGGGAGACCGGGGAGCTGTTTTTT. This encodes CASSLFSPGAGETGELFF. Drawing the rest from reference TRBV7-7 and TRBJ2-2, the complete variable domain is GAGVSQSPRYKVTKRGQDVTLRCDPISSHATLYWYQQALGQGPEFLTYFNYEAQPDKSGLPSDRFSAERPEGSISTLTIQRTEQRDSAMYRCASSLFSPGAGETGELFFGEGSRLTVL.